The clone carrying this TCR beta chain was recorded a few times. The antigen is undetermined. This entry belongs to a study of T cell repertoires in cytomegalovirus infection. Study as a whole: Signatures in public TCR beta sequences pointed to both CMV infection and matching HLA type.

Regarding the study as a whole: Cumulative frequency (of public TCR beta family members) identified carriers of CMV plus the relevant HLA.

This CDR3 contains 15 residues. The germline V and J ends were trimmed by 0 bases and 7 bases, with 16 bases remaining between them. Germline V gene lookup returns CDR1 MGHRA and CDR2 YSYEKL. TCRdb itself ran the reads through MiXCR, one entry per CDR3 protein. The sample gives some 180,000 distinct CDR3 sequences, approximately 17% of which show up once; approximately 25% is in the top ten. The specimen was CD8+ T cells from PBMCs. This clonotype was obtained from a human donor in good health (CMV status not recorded). Some clones in this sample may be carry-over from other donors' samples. The chain has TRBV4-1 and TRBJ2-7; TRBD2 might be the D (6 bases). CDR3: CASSQEGLLLDEQYF. The DNA for the CDR3 is TGCGCCAGCAGCCAAGAGGGACTGCTACTTGATGAGCAGTACTTC.